This T cell receptor (beta chain) stems from a study of beta chain features in type 1 diabetes. J was trimmed by 1 base and V by 5 bases; bases with no gene match: 4. Germline assignment: CDR1 SGHNT and CDR2 YYREEE (reference sequence). The CDR3 loop spans 15 amino acids. Whole-study findings and limits: Patients with Type 1 diabetes showed moderately but significantly shorter TCRB CDR3s in all four CD4+ subsets. HLA effects on TCRB rearrangement stayed unresolved here.

Expressed TCRB transcripts were sequenced, since all the RNA that had been isolated was reverse transcribed. Naive, central memory and regulatory T cell samples came to a mean of roughly 4 million reads. Data came from immunoSEQ multiplex PCR; TCRdb stores just in-frame clones and leaves some out. This table has over 350,000 clones, more than 13% appearing once. CD4+ naive, central memory, regulatory and stem cell-like memory subsets were isolated by sorting on CD45RO/CCR7/CD25/CD127/CD95/CD27. In its sample, this clone was seen a few times. Its specificity is unknown. The sequence was collected from a woman aged 18-29 years in good health. Source material: naive CD4+ T cells from blood. The chain employs TRBV5-4 and TRBJ2-5, with 11 bases fitting TRBD2. CDR3 protein: CASRVSGGGQETQYF. The DNA for the CDR3 is TGTGCCAGCAGGGTTAGCGGGGGGGGCCAAGAGACCCAGTACTTC.